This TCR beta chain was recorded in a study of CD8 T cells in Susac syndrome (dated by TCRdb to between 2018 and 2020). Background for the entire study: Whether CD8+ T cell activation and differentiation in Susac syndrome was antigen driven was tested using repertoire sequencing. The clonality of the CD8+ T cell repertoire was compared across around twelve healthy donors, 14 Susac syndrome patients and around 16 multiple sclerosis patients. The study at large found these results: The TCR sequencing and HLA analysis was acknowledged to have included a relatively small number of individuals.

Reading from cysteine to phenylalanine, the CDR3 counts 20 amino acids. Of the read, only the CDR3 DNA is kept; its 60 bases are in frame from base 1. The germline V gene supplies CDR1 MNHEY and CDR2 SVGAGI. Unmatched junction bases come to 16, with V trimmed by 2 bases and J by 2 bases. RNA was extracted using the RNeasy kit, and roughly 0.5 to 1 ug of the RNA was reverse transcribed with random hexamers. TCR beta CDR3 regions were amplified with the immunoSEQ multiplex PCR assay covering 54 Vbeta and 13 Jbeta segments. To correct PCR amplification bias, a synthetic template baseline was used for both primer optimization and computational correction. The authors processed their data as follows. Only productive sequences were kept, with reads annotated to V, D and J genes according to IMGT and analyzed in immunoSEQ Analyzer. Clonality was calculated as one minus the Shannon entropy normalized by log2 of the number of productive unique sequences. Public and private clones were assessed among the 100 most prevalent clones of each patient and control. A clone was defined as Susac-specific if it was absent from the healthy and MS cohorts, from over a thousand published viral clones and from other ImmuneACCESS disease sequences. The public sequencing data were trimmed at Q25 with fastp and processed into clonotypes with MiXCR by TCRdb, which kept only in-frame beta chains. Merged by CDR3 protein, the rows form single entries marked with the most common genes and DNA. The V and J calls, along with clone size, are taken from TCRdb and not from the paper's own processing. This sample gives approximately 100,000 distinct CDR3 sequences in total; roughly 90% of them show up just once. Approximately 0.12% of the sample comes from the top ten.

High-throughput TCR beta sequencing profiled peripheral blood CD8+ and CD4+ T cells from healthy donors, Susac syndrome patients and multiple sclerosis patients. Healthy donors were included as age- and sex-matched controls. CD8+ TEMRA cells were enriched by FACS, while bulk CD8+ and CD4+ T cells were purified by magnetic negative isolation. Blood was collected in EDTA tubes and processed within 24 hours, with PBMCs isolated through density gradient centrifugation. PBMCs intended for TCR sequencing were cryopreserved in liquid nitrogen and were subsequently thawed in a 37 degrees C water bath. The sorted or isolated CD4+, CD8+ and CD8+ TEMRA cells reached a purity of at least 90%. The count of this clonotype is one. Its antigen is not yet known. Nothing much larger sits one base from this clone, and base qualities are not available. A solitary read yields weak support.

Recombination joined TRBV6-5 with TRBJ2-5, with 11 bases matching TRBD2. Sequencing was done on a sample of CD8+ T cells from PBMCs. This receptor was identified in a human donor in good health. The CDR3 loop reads CASSYQASGGPEDLQETQYF. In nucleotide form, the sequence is TGTGCCAGCAGTTACCAGGCTAGCGGGGGGCCAGAAGACTTACAAGAGACCCAGTACTTC.